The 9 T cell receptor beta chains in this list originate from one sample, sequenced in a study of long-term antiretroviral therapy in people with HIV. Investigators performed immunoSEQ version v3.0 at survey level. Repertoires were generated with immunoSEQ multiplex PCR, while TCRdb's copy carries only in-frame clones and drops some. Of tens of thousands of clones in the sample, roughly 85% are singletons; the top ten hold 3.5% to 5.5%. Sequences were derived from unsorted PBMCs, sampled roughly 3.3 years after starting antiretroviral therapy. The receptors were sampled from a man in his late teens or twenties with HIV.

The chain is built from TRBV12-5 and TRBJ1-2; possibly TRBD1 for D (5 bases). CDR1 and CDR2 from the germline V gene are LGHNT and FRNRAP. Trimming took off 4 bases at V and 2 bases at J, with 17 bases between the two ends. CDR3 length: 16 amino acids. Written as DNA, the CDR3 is TGTGCTAGTGGTTCGCCCCTGGACGGGGACAACTATGGCTACACCTTC. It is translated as CASGSPLDGDNYGYTF.

For the CDR3, the DNA is TGTGCCAGCTCCGGGACAGGGGGCCAAGAGACCCAGTACTTC. It is translated as CASSGTGGQETQYF. The rearrangement joins TRBV18 to TRBJ2-5, with TRBD1 identical over 11 bases. This CDR3 region has 14 residues. V trimming: 6 bases; J trimming: 1 base; junction bases outside the gene matches: 1. The V gene's germline CDR1 is KGHSH and CDR2 LQKENI.

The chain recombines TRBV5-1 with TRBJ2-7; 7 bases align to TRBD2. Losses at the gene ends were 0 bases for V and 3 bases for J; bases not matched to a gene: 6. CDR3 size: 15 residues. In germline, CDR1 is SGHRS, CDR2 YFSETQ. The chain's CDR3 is CASSLGGGVYYEQYF. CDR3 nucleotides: TGCGCCAGCAGCTTGGGTGGGGGGGTCTACTACGAGCAGTACTTC.

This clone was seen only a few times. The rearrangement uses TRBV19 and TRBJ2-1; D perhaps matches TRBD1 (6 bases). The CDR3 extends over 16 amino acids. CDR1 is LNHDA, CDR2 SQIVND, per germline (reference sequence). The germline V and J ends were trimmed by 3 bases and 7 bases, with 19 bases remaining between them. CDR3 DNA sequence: TGTGCCAGTAGTATTCTACAGGGAAATTTAGGGAATGAGCAGTTCTTC. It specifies CASSILQGNLGNEQFF.

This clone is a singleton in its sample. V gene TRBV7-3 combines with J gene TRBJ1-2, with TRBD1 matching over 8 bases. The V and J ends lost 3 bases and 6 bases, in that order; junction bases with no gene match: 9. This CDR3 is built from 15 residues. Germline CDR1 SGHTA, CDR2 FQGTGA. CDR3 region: CASSFGQGAPHGYTF. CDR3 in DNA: TGTGCCAGCAGCTTCGGACAGGGCGCCCCCCATGGCTACACCTTC.

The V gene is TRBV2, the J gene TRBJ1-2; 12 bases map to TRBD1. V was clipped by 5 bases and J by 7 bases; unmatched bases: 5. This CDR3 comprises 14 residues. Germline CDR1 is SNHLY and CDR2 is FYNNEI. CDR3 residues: CASSSGQGAGGYTF. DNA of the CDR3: TGTGCCAGCAGTTCGGGACAGGGGGCAGGTGGCTACACCTTC.

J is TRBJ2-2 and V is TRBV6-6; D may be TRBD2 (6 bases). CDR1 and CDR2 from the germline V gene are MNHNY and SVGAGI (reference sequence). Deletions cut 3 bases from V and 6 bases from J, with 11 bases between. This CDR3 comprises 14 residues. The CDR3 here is CASSYGGSAGELFF. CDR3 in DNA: TGTGCCAGCAGTTATGGGGGGTCGGCCGGGGAGCTGTTTTTT.

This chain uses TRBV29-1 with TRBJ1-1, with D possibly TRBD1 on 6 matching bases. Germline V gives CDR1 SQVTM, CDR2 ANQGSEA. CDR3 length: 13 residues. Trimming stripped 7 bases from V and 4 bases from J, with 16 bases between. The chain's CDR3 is CSAAAYRATEAFF. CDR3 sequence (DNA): TGCAGCGCCGCGGCCTACAGGGCCACTGAAGCTTTCTTT.

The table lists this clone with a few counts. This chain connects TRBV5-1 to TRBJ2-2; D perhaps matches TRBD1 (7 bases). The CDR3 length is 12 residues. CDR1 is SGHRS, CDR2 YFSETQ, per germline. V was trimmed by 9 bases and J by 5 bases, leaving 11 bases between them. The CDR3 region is CATPGGTGELFF. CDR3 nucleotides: TGCGCCACCCCAGGGGGGACCGGGGAGCTGTTTTTT.